Below are 26 T cell receptor beta chains sequenced from a single sample in a study of T cell responses to AZD1222 COVID-19 vaccine. The table came from immunoSEQ multiplex PCR; TCRdb's copy has only in-frame clones and leaves some out. The sample lists 140,000 to 150,000 clones; about 94% were seen once. The material was peripheral blood, obtained on day 0 of AZD1222 vaccination. The receptor set was obtained from an adult in good health.

The chain links TRBV11-3 to TRBJ2-7; TRBD2 matches 9 bases. This CDR3 has 14 residues. Unmatched junction bases numbered 5, after V lost 5 bases and J lost 3 bases. CDR1 is SGHNT, CDR2 YENEEA, per germline. CDR3 coding DNA: TGTGCCAGCAGCACTGGCGGGAGGGACTACGAGCAGTACTTC. Amino acid sequence: CASSTGGRDYEQYF.

The V call is TRBV12-1, the J call TRBJ2-1; TRBD1, as called in the table, went unchecked against the DNA. TRBV12-1 is an annotated pseudogene. The CDR3 has 16 amino acids. CDR3 bases: TGTGCCAGCAGCTCTTCGGGGACAGGGGTCGACAATGAGCAGTTCTTC. This translates into CASSSSGTGVDNEQFF.

The genes are TRBV4-3 and TRBJ2-1; D gene ambiguous. The length of the CDR3 is 12 residues. CDR1 is LGHNA and CDR2 is YSLEER in the germline V gene. Trimming removed 1 base from V and 10 bases from J, with 8 bases in between. CDR3 region: CASSQAYGEQFF. In DNA form, the CDR3 reads TGCGCCAGCAGCCAAGCGTATGGAGAGCAGTTCTTC.

With respect to this clone: The same CDR3 arises from other DNA sequences in this sample as well. This sequence joins TRBV12-5 and TRBJ1-1; D gene ambiguous. CDR1 LGHNT and CDR2 FRNRAP come from the germline V gene. The CDR3 is 13 amino acids. The V end was cut by 1 base, the J end by 5 bases, with 8 bases between. The CDR3 region is CASGLAGGTEAFF. CDR3 in DNA: TGTGCTAGTGGTTTGGCGGGTGGGACTGAAGCTTTCTTT.

CDR3 loop: CASSRTRGSYNEQFF. The CDR3 DNA is TGTGCCAGCAGTAGGACTAGGGGCTCCTACAATGAGCAGTTCTTC. The V and J genes are TRBV2 and TRBJ2-1; 7 bases map to TRBD2. The CDR3 runs to 15 residues. Per the germline V gene, CDR1 is SNHLY and CDR2 is FYNNEI. J gave up 0 bases and V 5 bases, and 4 bases lay outside the gene matches. The full variable domain, rest sourced from reference TRBV2 and TRBJ2-1, is EPEVTQTPSHQVTQMGQEVILRCVPISNHLYFYWYRQILGQKVEFLVSFYNNEISEKSEIFDDQFSVERPDGSNFTLKIRSTKLEDSAMYFCASSRTRGSYNEQFFGPGTRLTVL.

This clone occurred once. This chain uses TRBV10-3 with TRBJ2-5; D uncertain. The V gene's germline CDR1 is ENHRY and CDR2 SYGVKD. The CDR3 length is 11 residues. The V gene lost 6 bases and the J gene lost 5 bases, with 7 bases spanning the gap. The CDR3 spells CAISELETQYF. The CDR3 DNA reads as TGTGCCATCAGCGAACTTGAGACCCAGTACTTC.

A single count supports this clone. The rearrangement links TRBV5-4 to TRBJ2-5, with TRBD2 identical over 7 bases. Germline V gives CDR1 SGHNT, CDR2 YYREEE (reference sequence). Trimming at V came to 0 bases and at J to 4 bases, leaving 6 bases not matched to a gene. This CDR3 is 15 amino acids long. CDR3 amino acids: CASSLDWGGTETQYF. For the CDR3, the DNA is TGTGCCAGCAGCTTGGATTGGGGGGGGACAGAGACCCAGTACTTC.

The chain recombines TRBV30 with TRBJ2-3; D gene uncertain. Germline V gene data show CDR1 as GTSNPN and CDR2 as SVGIG (reference sequence). V gave up 7 bases and J gave up 2 bases, with 16 bases separating them. CDR3 length: 14 amino acids. This chain's CDR3 is CASQRIFSTDTQYF. The CDR3 DNA reads TGTGCCTCCCAAAGGATCTTTTCCACAGATACGCAGTATTTT. The full variable domain, in which reference TRBV30 and TRBJ2-3 provide the parts outside the CDR3, is SQTIHQWPATLVQPVGSPLSLECTVEGTSNPNLYWYRQAAGRGLQLLFYSVGIGQISSEVPQNLSASRPQDRQFILSSKKLLLSDSGFYLCASQRIFSTDTQYFGPGTRLTVL.

The chain has TRBV5-1 and TRBJ1-2; a weak D match, TRBD1 (6 bases). Germline CDR1 is SGHRS and CDR2 is YFSETQ. The CDR3 spans 16 residues. The V and J ends lost 0 bases and 3 bases respectively, with 15 bases between them. The CDR3 DNA reads as TGCGCCAGCAGCTTGGAGGGCGGGGGGCGTGACTATGGCTACACCTTC. Its translation is CASSLEGGGRDYGYTF. The full variable domain, in which reference TRBV5-1 and TRBJ1-2 provide the parts outside the CDR3, is KAGVTQTPRYLIKTRGQQVTLSCSPISGHRSVSWYQQTPGQGLQFLFEYFSETQRNKGNFPGRFSGRQFSNSRSEMNVSTLELGDSALYLCASSLEGGGRDYGYTFGSGTRLTVV.

V gene TRBV28 combines with J gene TRBJ1-2; 7 bases fit TRBD1. There are 14 residues in the CDR3. The germline V gene encodes CDR1 MDHEN and CDR2 SYDVKM. V was pared by 2 bases and J by 9 bases, with 9 bases of the junction left unmatched. For the CDR3, the DNA is TGTGCCAGCAGTTTAACCTCGACAGGGTTGAGCTACACCTTC. Its translation: CASSLTSTGLSYTF.

This clone appeared a single time. The CDR3 reads CASSGPNTGELFF. CDR3 DNA: TGTGCCAGCTCTGGCCCGAACACCGGGGAGCTGTTTTTT. This chain links TRBV2 with TRBJ2-2; D gene unclear. V lost 8 bases and J lost 0, with 7 bases in between. The CDR3 is made up of 13 amino acids. Germline CDR1 reads SNHLY; CDR2 reads FYNNEI.

The chain is built from TRBV12-5 and TRBJ1-1; TRBD1 aligns across 7 bases. Germline V gene sequence: CDR1 LGHNT, CDR2 FRNRAP. The V segment lost 3 bases and the J segment 4 bases; nucleotides outside the gene matches: 8. The CDR3 is 15 amino acids. The DNA of the CDR3 is TGTGCTAGTGGTTTTGACCCGGGACAGAGCACTGAAGCTTTCTTT. Translated: CASGFDPGQSTEAFF.

The V call is TRBV5-1, the J call TRBJ2-5; D tentatively fits TRBD1 or TRBD2 (5 bases each). Germline lookup yields CDR1 SGHRS and CDR2 YFSETQ. CDR3 length equals 12 residues. The V and J ends lost 3 bases and 5 bases respectively, with 8 bases between them. The CDR3 DNA reads as TGCGCCAGCAGCTGGGACGAGGAGACCCAGTACTTC. It specifies CASSWDEETQYF.

This clone was seen a single time. The CDR3, as DNA: TGTGCCAGCAGTTCCGACAGAAGGCGGGGTGAAAAACTGTTTTTT. It specifies CASSSDRRRGEKLFF. The chain couples TRBV28 to TRBJ1-4, with a possible D match to TRBD1 (5 bases). The CDR3 length is 15 residues. Germline V CDR1 and CDR2: MDHEN, SYDVKM. V dropped 4 bases and J dropped 7 bases, with 16 bases sitting between them.

V gene TRBV6-1 combines with J gene TRBJ2-7, with TRBD2 matching 9 bases. Trimming removed 4 bases from V and 2 bases from J; junction bases left unmatched: 9. Per germline, CDR1 MNHNS and CDR2 SASEGT. The CDR3 extends over 16 amino acids. The CDR3 nucleotides are TGTGCCAGCAGTGGTCCCCTGGCGGGAGGGACCTACGAGCAGTACTTC. It yields the protein CASSGPLAGGTYEQYF.

The chain carries TRBV7-2 and TRBJ2-5, with a possible D match to TRBD1 (5 bases). The V end was cut by 5 bases, the J end by 5 bases, with 12 bases between. CDR1 and CDR2 (germline): SGHTA, FQGNSA. The CDR3 consists of 13 residues. The CDR3 sequence is CASSPGSPETQYF. The CDR3 nucleotides are TGTGCCAGCAGCCCAGGGTCCCCGGAGACCCAGTACTTC. The variable domain in full, completed from reference TRBV7-2 and TRBJ2-5, reads GAGVSQSPSNKVTEKGKDVELRCDPISGHTALYWYRQSLGQGLEFLIYFQGNSAPDKSGLPSDRFSAERTGGSVSTLTIQRTQQEDSAVYLCASSPGSPETQYFGPGTRLLVL.

V and J are TRBV3-1 (or the pseudogene TRBV3-2) and TRBJ1-1; unclear D gene. This CDR3 contains 13 residues. Trimming removed 4 bases at V and 1 base at J, with 7 bases between. In germline, CDR1 is LGHDT, CDR2 YNNKEL (reference sequence). The CDR3 bases are TGTGCCAGCAGCCCGGACCAGAACACTGAAGCTTTCTTT. Translated: CASSPDQNTEAFF.

V gene TRBV9 combines with J gene TRBJ1-2; no firm D call. The CDR3 is 12 amino acids. Germline lookup yields CDR1 SGDLS and CDR2 YYNGEE. V was cut by 3 bases and J by 5 bases, with 8 bases left in between. The CDR3 reads CASSDGQYGYTF. CDR3 coding DNA: TGTGCCAGCAGCGACGGGCAGTATGGCTACACCTTC.

The chain is built from TRBV10-3 and TRBJ2-5, with a weak D call TRBD2 (5 bases). Trimming shortened V by 6 bases and J by 1 base, and 12 bases separated the two germline ends. Germline V gene lookup returns CDR1 ENHRY and CDR2 SYGVKD. This CDR3 is 14 amino acids long. Here the CDR3 DNA reads TGTGCCATCAGACCCTCGGACTTCCAAGAGACCCAGTACTTC. Its protein product is CAIRPSDFQETQYF.

The J gene is TRBJ2-7, the V gene TRBV6-5; 8 bases map to TRBD2. The CDR3 runs to 15 residues. V shed 6 bases and J 4 bases; nucleotides not matched to a gene: 11. CDR1 and CDR2 (germline): MNHEY, SVGAGI. DNA for the CDR3: TGTGCCAGCAGGGGGAGCGGGAGCGGGCATTACGAGCAGTACTTC. This gives the protein CASRGSGSGHYEQYF.

The V gene is TRBV3-1 (or the pseudogene TRBV3-2), the J gene TRBJ1-3; D not certain. V was shortened by 2 bases and J by 0 bases, with 14 bases between the two germline ends. Germline V CDR1 and CDR2: LGHDT, YNNKEL (reference sequence). The CDR3 runs 17 residues. The DNA of the CDR3 is TGTGCCAGCAGCCAACTACCCGCAAGGTACTCTGGAAACACCATATATTTT. This gives the protein CASSQLPARYSGNTIYF.

In nucleotides, the CDR3 is TGCGCCAGCAGCTTGGGTCAGGGAGTCCGAGACTATGGCTACACCTTC. Translating it yields CASSLGQGVRDYGYTF. The J gene is TRBJ1-2, the V gene TRBV5-1; D possibly corresponds to TRBD1 (5 bases). Germline CDR1 SGHRS, CDR2 YFSETQ. V lost 0 bases, J lost 3 bases, and 15 bases lay in between. The length of the CDR3 is 16 residues.

CDR3 sequence (DNA): TGTGCCAGCAGGTTTGGGGCGGGAATTTATAGCAATCAGCCCCAGCATTTT. It encodes CASRFGAGIYSNQPQHF. The chain links TRBV27 to TRBJ1-5; maybe TRBD1 (5 bases). The length of the CDR3 is 17 residues. Germline CDR1 and CDR2: MNHEY and SMNVEV (reference sequence). V dropped 6 bases and J dropped 0 bases, with 18 bases sitting between them.

The V gene is TRBV19, the J gene TRBJ2-2; D is perhaps TRBD1 (6 bases). V was cut by 3 bases and J by 2 bases, with 13 bases left in between. This CDR3 has 16 amino acids. In germline, CDR1 is LNHDA, CDR2 SQIVND (reference sequence). CDR3 DNA: TGTGCCAGTAGTATTCGGAGGACAGTCAACACCGGGGAGCTGTTTTTT. Translated: CASSIRRTVNTGELFF.

CDR3: CASSRDQGYGYTF. DNA of the CDR3: TGTGCCAGCAGCCGGGACCAGGGCTATGGCTACACCTTC. The chain has TRBV27 and TRBJ1-2; D is possibly TRBD1 (5 bases). This CDR3 spans 13 amino acids. The V and J ends lost 6 bases and 4 bases respectively, with 12 bases between them. Germline CDR1 MNHEY, CDR2 SMNVEV (reference sequence).

The genes are TRBV19 and TRBJ2-1; 7 positions agree with TRBD2. CDR1 is LNHDA, CDR2 SQIVND, per germline (reference sequence). This CDR3 is 14 amino acids long. Trimming removed 8 bases from V and 3 bases from J; junction bases left unmatched: 7. CDR3 in DNA: TGTGCCAGTGTGCGGGGCGGGGGCTACAATGAGCAGTTCTTC. Translated: CASVRGGGYNEQFF.